These T cell receptor beta chains were read from a single sample in a study of cytomegalovirus exposure and HLA in healthy donors. Data came from immunoSEQ multiplex PCR; TCRdb stores just in-frame clones and leaves some out. The table records about 98,000 clones, about 90% of them present only once. Sequenced input: PBMCs. The receptors come from a man between 18 and 35 years old in good health and CMV-seropositive. The CDR3 runs from the conserved cysteine through the conserved F or W. Each record gives: D gene, J gene, V gene, clone size, CDR3 protein, CDR3 DNA. D genes are given only for firm matches. Clone size, where shown, is once, few, many, or a class for clones that have expanded.

>TRBD1|TRBJ1-1|TRBV11-3|NA
CASSLTRGLWNTEAFF
TGTGCCAGCAGCTTAACCAGGGGGCTCTGGAACACTGAAGCTTTCTTT
>NA|TRBJ2-3|TRBV15|NA
CATSRGAGDTDTQYF
TGTGCCACCAGCAGAGGGGCGGGTGACACAGATACGCAGTATTTT
>NA|TRBJ2-7|TRBV29-1|NA
CSVCPEGVSSYEQYF
TGCAGCGTTTGCCCAGAGGGGGTGAGTTCCTACGAGCAGTACTTC
>TRBD1|TRBJ1-1|TRBV11-2|NA
CASSLGQGGSSTEAFF
TGTGCCAGCAGCTTAGGACAGGGCGGCTCGAGCACTGAAGCTTTCTTT
>NA|TRBJ2-3|TRBV7-7|NA
CASSLGDRPGTDTQYF
TGTGCCAGCAGCTTAGGTGACAGGCCTGGCACAGATACGCAGTATTTT
>NA|TRBJ2-1|TRBV5-6|NA
CASSLAFSNEQFF
TGTGCCAGCAGCTTGGCCTTCAGTAATGAGCAGTTCTTC
>NA|TRBJ2-3|TRBV11-2|NA
CASSPKALLSTDTQYF
TGTGCCAGCAGCCCAAAGGCTTTACTAAGCACAGATACGCAGTATTTT
>NA|TRBJ2-7|TRBV19|NA
CASTPSATPYEQYF
TGTGCCAGTACCCCCTCGGCGACTCCTTACGAGCAGTACTTC
>TRBD2|TRBJ2-3|TRBV15|NA
CATSPGLAGRTDTQYF
TGTGCCACCAGCCCAGGACTAGCGGGGCGCACAGATACGCAGTATTTT
>TRBD1|TRBJ2-3|TRBV27|NA
CASNRWGTGATDTQYF
TGTGCCAGCAATCGATGGGGGACAGGGGCCACAGATACGCAGTATTTT
>TRBD1|TRBJ1-2|TRBV7-2|NA
CASSAGQGVFSYTF
TGTGCCAGCAGCGCAGGACAGGGCGTTTTTAGCTACACCTTC
>TRBD2|TRBJ2-3|TRBV19|NA
CASRKTSGAADTQYF
TGTGCCAGTAGGAAAACTAGCGGGGCCGCAGATACGCAGTATTTT
>TRBD2|TRBJ2-1|TRBV18|NA
CASSRSLQGGLAARNEQFF
TGTGCCAGCTCACGATCGTTACAGGGGGGACTAGCGGCCCGAAATGAGCAGTTCTTC
>NA|TRBJ2-7|TRBV10-3|NA
CAISQGPAYEQYF
TGTGCCATCAGTCAGGGGCCAGCCTACGAGCAGTACTTC
>NA|TRBJ1-2|TRBV6-5|NA
CASSYSRVDYGYTF
TGTGCCAGCAGTTACTCGAGGGTTGACTATGGCTACACCTTC
>NA|TRBJ2-7|TRBV4-3|NA
CASSQDADFLYEQYF
TGCGCCAGCAGCCAAGACGCGGACTTTCTCTACGAGCAGTACTTC
>NA|TRBJ2-7|TRBV5-1|NA
CASSPIEESGYEQYF
TGCGCCAGCAGCCCGATAGAGGAATCGGGTTACGAGCAGTACTTC
>NA|TRBJ2-3|TRBV7-8|NA
CASSLGDGVTDTQYF
TGTGCCAGCAGCTTGGGAGATGGGGTTACAGATACGCAGTATTTT
>NA|TRBJ2-5|TRBV18|NA
CASSPRGPQETQYF
TGTGCCAGCTCACCACGGGGCCCTCAAGAGACCCAGTACTTC
>NA|TRBJ2-1|TRBV28|NA
CASSLYLDRGLSGRVYDEQFF
TGTGCCAGCAGTTTATACCTGGACAGGGGTTTGAGCGGGAGGGTCTATGATGAGCAGTTCTTC
>NA|TRBJ2-7|TRBV7-8|NA
CASSFSLTGSRYEQYF
TGTGCCAGCAGCTTTAGCCTCACAGGGAGTCGCTACGAGCAGTACTTC
>NA|TRBJ2-4|TRBV15|NA
CATSKERDGIQYF
TGTGCCACCAGCAAGGAGAGGGATGGCATTCAGTACTTC
>TRBD1|TRBJ1-5|TRBV19|NA
CASKGRGRGNQPQHF
TGTGCCAGCAAGGGCAGGGGGCGCGGCAATCAGCCCCAGCATTTT
>TRBD1|TRBJ2-1|TRBV9|few
CASSATQTGASSYNEQFF
TGTGCCAGCAGCGCAACCCAAACAGGGGCGAGCTCCTACAATGAGCAGTTCTTC
>NA|TRBJ1-5|TRBV19|NA
CASSIPRHTQNSNQPQHF
TGTGCCAGTAGTATCCCCCGCCATACGCAGAATAGCAATCAGCCCCAGCATTTT
>TRBD2|TRBJ2-2|TRBV7-3|few
CASSLLAGVETGELFF
TGTGCCAGCAGCCTCTTAGCGGGAGTGGAAACCGGGGAGCTGTTTTTT
>NA|TRBJ2-7|TRBV7-9|few
CASSLPAAYEQYF
TGTGCCAGCAGCTTACCAGCGGCTTACGAGCAGTACTTC
>NA|TRBJ1-3|TRBV2|once
CASSPIRGVSGNTIYF
TGTGCCAGCAGTCCCATTCGGGGGGTCTCTGGAAACACCATATATTTT